What follows is one T cell receptor beta chain and its context. Sequenced by immunoSEQ multiplex PCR; TCRdb stores in-frame clones only, minus some. The data hold 100,000 to 150,000 clones, with 87% observed a single time. This specimen comes from a study of T cell responses to AZD1222 COVID-19 vaccine. This CDR3 contains 18 residues. CDR1 SGHVS and CDR2 FNYEAQ come from the germline V gene. After removal of 3 bases from V and 0 bases from J, the junction contained 10 bases not matched to a gene. V usage is TRBV7-6 and J usage is TRBJ2-2; 7 bases align to TRBD2. This TCR was sampled from an adult in good health. The starting material was peripheral blood, obtained on day 0 of AZD1222 vaccination. CDR3 sequence: CASSFWSRGGANTGELFF. DNA for the CDR3: TGTGCCAGCAGCTTTTGGTCCCGTGGGGGGGCGAACACCGGGGAGCTGTTTTTT. The full variable domain, in which reference TRBV7-6 and TRBJ2-2 provide the parts outside the CDR3, is GAGVSQSPRYKVTKRGQDVALRCDPISGHVSLYWYRQALGQGPEFLTYFNYEAQQDKSGLPNDRFSAERPEGSISTLTIQRTEQRDSAMYRCASSFWSRGGANTGELFFGEGSRLTVL.